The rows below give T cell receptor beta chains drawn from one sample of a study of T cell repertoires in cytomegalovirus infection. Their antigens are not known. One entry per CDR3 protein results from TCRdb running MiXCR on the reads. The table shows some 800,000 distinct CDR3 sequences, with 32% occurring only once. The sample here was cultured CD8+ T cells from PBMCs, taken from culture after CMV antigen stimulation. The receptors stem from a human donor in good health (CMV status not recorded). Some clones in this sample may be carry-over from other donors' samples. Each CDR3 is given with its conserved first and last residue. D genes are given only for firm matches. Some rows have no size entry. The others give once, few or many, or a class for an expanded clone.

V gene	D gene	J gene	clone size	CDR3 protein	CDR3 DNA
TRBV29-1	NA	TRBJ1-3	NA	CSAHYGDRNTIYF	TGCAGCGCCCATTATGGGGACCGAAACACCATATATTTT
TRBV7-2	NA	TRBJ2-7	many	CASSMSSYEQYF	TGTGCCAGCAGCATGAGCTCCTACGAGCAGTACTTC
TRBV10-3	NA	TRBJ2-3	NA	CAISERGTTDTQYF	TGTGCCATCAGTGAGAGAGGTACCACAGATACGCAGTATTTT
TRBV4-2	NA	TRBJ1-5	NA	CASSQHSGPNQPQHF	TGTGCCAGCAGCCAGCACAGCGGCCCAAATCAGCCCCAGCATTTT
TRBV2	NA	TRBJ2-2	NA	CASSPLTGGELFF	TGTGCCAGCAGTCCCTTGACAGGCGGGGAGCTGTTTTTT
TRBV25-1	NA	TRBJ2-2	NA	CASSEPREWSGAGELFF	TGTGCCAGCAGTGAACCCAGGGAATGGTCCGGGGCCGGGGAGCTGTTTTTT
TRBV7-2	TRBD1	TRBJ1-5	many	CASSFGTGSNQPQHF	TGTGCCAGCAGCTTCGGGACAGGGAGTAATCAGCCCCAGCATTTT
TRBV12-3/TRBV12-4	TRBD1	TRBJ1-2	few	CASRTGTGGLANYGYTF	TGTGCCAGCAGGACCGGGACAGGGGGTTTAGCTAACTATGGCTACACCTTC
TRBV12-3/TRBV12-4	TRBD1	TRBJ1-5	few	CASVEGQNQPQHF	TGTGCCAGCGTAGAGGGACAGAATCAGCCCCAGCATTTT
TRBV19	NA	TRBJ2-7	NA	CASSTPGHPYEQYF	TGTGCCAGTAGTACGCCGGGCCATCCCTACGAGCAGTACTTC
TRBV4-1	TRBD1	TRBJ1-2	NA	CASSQGTGGGYGYTF	TGCGCCAGCAGCCAAGGGACAGGGGGCGGTTATGGCTACACCTTC
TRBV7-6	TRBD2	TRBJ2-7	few	CASSLSGGGEQYF	TGTGCCAGCAGCTTATCCGGGGGGGGTGAGCAGTACTTC
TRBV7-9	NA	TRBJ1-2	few	CASSLEAGYGYTF	TGTGCCAGCAGCTTAGAGGCAGGTTATGGCTACACCTTC
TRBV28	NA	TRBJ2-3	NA	CASSPPRRGDTQYF	TGTGCCAGCAGCCCTCCCCGGAGAGGAGATACGCAGTATTTT
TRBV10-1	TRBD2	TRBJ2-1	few	CASSGPAGGVNEQFF	TGCGCCAGCAGTGGCCCAGCGGGGGGGGTCAATGAGCAGTTCTTC
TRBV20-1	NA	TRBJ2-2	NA	CSAPRRDTGELFF	TGCAGTGCTCCCCGGCGGGACACCGGGGAGCTGTTTTTT
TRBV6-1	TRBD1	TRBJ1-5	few	CASGQVGGSNQPQHF	TGTGCCAGCGGACAGGTCGGGGGTAGCAATCAGCCCCAGCATTTT